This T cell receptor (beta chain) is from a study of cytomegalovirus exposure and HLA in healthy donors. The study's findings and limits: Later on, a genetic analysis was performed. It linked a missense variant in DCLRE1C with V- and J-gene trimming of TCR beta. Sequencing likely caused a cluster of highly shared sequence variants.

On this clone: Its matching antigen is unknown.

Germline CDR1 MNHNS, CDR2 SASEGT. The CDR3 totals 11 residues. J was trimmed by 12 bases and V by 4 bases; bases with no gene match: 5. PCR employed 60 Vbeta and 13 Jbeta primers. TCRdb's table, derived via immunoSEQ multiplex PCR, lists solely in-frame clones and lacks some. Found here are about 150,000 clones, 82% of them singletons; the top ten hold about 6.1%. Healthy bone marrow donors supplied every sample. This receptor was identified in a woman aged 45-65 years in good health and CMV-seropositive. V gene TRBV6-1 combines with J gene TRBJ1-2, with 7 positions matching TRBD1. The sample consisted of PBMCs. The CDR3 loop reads CASSVDRVNTF. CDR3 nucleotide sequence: TGTGCCAGCAGTGTTGACAGGGTGAACACCTTC.